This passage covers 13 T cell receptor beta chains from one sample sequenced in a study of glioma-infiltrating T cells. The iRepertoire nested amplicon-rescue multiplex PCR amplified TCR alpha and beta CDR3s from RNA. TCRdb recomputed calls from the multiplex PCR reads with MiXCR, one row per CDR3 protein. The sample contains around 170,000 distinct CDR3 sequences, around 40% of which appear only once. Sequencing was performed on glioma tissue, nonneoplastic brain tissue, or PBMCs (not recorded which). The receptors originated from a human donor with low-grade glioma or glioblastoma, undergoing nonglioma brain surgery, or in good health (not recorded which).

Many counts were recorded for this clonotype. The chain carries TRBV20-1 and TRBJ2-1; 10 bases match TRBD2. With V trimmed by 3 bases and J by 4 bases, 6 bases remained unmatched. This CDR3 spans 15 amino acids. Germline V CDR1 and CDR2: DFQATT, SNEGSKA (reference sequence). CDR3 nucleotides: TGCAGTGCTAGGTACGGGACTAGCGCTTACAATGAGCAGTTCTTC. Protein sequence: CSARYGTSAYNEQFF.

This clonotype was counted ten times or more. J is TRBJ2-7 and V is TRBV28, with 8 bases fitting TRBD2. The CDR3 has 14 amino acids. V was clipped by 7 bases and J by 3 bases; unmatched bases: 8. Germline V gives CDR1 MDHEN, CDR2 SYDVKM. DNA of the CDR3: TGTGCCAGCACAACCGGGACTAGGGGCTACGAGCAGTACTTC. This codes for CASTTGTRGYEQYF.

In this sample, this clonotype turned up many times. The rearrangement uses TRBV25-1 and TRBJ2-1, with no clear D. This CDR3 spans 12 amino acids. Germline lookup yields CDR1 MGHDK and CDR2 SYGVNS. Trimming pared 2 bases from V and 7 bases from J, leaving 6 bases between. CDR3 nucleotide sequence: TGTGCCAGCAGTGAAGGATGGAATGAGCAGTTCTTC. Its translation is CASSEGWNEQFF. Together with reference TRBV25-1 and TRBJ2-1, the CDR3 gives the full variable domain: EADIYQTPRYLVIGTGKKITLECSQTMGHDKMYWYQQDPGMELHLIHYSYGVNSTEKGDLSSESTVSRIRTEHFPLTLESARPSHTSQYLCASSEGWNEQFFGPGTRLTVL.

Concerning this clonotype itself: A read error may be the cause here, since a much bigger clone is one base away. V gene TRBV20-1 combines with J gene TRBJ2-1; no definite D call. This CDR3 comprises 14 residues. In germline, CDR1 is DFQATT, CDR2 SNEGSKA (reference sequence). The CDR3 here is CSAISVRRNNEQLF. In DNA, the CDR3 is TGCAGTGCTATTTCGGTCCGGCGTAACAATGAGCAGTTATTC.

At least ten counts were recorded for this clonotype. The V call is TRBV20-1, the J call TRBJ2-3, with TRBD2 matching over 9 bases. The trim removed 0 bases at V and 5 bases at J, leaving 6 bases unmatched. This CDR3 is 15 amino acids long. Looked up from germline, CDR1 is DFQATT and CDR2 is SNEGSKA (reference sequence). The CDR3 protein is CSARDFSGSVDTQYF. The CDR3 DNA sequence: TGCAGTGCTAGAGATTTTAGCGGGAGTGTAGATACGCAGTATTTT.

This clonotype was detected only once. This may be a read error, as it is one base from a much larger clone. The CDR3 sequence: CASRDRGRKSGANVLTF. DNA for the CDR3: TGTGCCAGCAGGGACAGGGGGCGTAAGTCTGGGGCCAACGTCCTGACTTTC. This chain connects TRBV27 to TRBJ2-6; 11 positions match TRBD1. The CDR3 covers 17 residues. Germline V gene data show CDR1 as MNHEY and CDR2 as SMNVEV (reference sequence). V trimming: 6 bases; J trimming: 1 base; junction bases outside the gene matches: 5. Full variable domain (remainder filled in from reference TRBV27 and TRBJ2-6): EAQVTQNPRYLITVTGKKLTVTCSQNMNHEYMSWYRQDPGLGLRQIYYSMNVEVTDKGDVPEGYKVSRKEKRNFPLILESPSPNQTSLYFCASRDRGRKSGANVLTFGAGSRLTVL.

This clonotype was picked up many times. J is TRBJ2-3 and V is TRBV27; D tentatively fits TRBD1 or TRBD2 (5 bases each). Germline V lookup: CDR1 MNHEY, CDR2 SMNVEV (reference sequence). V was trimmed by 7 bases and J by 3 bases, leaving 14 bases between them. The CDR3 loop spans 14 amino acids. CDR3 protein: CASTAAGSTDTQYF. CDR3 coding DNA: TGTGCCAGCACAGCGGCAGGGAGTACAGATACGCAGTATTTT.

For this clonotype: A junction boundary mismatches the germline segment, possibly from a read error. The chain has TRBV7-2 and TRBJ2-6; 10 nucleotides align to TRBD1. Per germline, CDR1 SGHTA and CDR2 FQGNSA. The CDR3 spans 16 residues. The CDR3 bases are TGTGCCAGCAGCGCCAGATCCGGGACAGGGGCCAGCGTCCTGACTTTC. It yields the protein CASSARSGTGASVLTF.

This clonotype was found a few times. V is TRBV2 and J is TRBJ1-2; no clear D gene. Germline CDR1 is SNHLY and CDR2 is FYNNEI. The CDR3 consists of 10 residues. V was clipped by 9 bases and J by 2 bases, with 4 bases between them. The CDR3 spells CARSNYGYTF. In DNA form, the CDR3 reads TGTGCCAGATCAAACTATGGCTACACCTTC.

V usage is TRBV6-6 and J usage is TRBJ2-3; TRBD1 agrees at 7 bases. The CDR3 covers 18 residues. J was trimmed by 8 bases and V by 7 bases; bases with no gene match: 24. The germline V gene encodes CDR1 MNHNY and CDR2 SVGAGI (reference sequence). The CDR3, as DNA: TGTGCCAGCAACGTCCCAATACAGGGGAGCCGGGAAAGGAGTACGCAGTATTTT. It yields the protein CASNVPIQGSRERSTQYF.

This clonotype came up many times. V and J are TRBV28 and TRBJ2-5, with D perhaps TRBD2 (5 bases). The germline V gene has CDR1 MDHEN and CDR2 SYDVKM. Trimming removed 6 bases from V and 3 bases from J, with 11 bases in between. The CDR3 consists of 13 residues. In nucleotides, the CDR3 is TGTGCCAGCAGCTCCCTCGGGAAAGAGACCCAGTACTTC. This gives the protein CASSSLGKETQYF.

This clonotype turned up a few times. The CDR3 nucleotides read TGTGCCAGCAGCTTCGCTAGCGGGAGGGAAGAGACCCAGTACTTC. It is translated as CASSFASGREETQYF. J is TRBJ2-5 and V is TRBV11-1, with TRBD2 matching over 12 bases. Germline CDR1 is SGHAT and CDR2 is FQDESV (reference sequence). The CDR3 contains 15 residues. V was pared by 3 bases and J by 3 bases, with 2 bases of the junction left unmatched. Looking up the rest from reference TRBV11-1 and TRBJ2-5 gives the full variable domain: EAEVAQSPRYKITEKSQAVAFWCDPISGHATLYWYRQILGQGPELLVQFQDESVVDDSQLPKDRFSAERLKGVDSTLKIQPAELGDSAMYLCASSFASGREETQYFGPGTRLLVL.

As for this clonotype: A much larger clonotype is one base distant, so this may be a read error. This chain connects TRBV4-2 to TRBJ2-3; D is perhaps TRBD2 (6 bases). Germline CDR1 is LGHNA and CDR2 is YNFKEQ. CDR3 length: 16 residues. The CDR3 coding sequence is TGTGCCAGCAGCCAAGATCGGGCTACTAGCACATATACGCAGTATTTT. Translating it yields CASSQDRATSTYTQYF.